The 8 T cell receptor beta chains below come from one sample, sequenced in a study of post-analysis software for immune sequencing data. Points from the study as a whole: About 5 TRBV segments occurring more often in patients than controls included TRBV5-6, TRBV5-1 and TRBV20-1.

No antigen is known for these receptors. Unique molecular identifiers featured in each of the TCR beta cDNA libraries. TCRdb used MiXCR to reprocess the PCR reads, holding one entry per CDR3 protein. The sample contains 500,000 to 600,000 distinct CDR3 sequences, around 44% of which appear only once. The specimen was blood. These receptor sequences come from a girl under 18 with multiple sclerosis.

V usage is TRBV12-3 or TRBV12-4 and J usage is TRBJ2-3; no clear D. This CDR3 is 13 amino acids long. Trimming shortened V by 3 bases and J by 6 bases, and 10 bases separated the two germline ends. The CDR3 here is CASSFPGWDTQYF. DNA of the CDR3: TGTGCCAGCAGTTTCCCAGGTTGGGATACGCAGTATTTT.

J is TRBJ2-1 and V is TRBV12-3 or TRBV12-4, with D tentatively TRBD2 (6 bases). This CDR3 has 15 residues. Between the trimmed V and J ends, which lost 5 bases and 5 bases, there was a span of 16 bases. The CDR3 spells CASSIRGTLHNEQFF. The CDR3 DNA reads TGTGCCAGCAGTATCCGCGGGACCCTACACAATGAGCAGTTCTTC.

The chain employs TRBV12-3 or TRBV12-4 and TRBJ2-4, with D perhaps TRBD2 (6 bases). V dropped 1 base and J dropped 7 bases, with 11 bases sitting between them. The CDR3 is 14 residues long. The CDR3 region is CASSLGGGGNIQYF. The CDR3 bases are TGTGCCAGCAGTTTAGGCGGTGGAGGGAACATTCAGTACTTC.

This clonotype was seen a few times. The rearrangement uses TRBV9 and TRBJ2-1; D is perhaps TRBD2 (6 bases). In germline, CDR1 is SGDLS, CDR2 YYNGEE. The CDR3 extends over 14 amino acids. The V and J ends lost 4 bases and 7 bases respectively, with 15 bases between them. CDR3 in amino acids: CASSPWDSANEQFF. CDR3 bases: TGTGCCAGCAGCCCCTGGGACTCCGCAAATGAGCAGTTCTTC.

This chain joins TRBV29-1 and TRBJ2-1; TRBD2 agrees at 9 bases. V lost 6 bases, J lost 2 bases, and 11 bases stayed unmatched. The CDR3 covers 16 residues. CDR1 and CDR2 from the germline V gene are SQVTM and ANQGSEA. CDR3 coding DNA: TGCAGCGTGGAACGTAGCGGGAGAAACCCCTACAATGAGCAGTTCTTC. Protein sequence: CSVERSGRNPYNEQFF.

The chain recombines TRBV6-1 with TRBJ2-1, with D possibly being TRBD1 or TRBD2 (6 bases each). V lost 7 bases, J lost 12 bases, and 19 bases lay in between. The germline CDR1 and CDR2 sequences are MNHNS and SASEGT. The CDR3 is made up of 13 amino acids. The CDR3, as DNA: TGTGCCAGCACCGAGACTAGTGGGGGGCGGCAGTTCTTC. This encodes CASTETSGGRQFF.

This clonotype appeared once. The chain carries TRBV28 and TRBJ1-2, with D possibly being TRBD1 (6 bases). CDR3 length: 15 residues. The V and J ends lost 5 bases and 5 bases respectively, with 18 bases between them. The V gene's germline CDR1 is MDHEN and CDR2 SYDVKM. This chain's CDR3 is CASSAPGGLDYGYTF. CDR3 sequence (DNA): TGTGCCAGCAGTGCCCCCGGGGGGCTTGATTATGGCTACACCTTC.

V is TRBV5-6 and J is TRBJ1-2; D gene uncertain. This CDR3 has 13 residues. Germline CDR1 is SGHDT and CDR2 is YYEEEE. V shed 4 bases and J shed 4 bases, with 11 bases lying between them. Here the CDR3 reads CASSRGPGYGYTF. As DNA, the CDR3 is TGTGCCAGCAGCCGAGGGCCGGGCTATGGCTACACCTTC.